The sequence of this T cell receptor (beta chain) was determined in a study of blood T cell repertoires in COVID-19. This clone was seen only a few times. Unmatched junction bases numbered 7, after V lost 2 bases and J lost 0 bases. Germline lookup yields CDR1 GTSNPN and CDR2 SVGIG (reference sequence). This CDR3 is 17 amino acids long. The method was immunoSEQ multiplex PCR; TCRdb's version includes in-frame clones alone and lacks a portion of them. The table records fewer than 120,000 clones, 70% to 90% of them present only once. The sequence derives from a human donor in a cohort sampled during active COVID-19. Sequencing input: peripheral blood. This sequence joins TRBV30 and TRBJ2-6; 7 bases align to TRBD1. DNA for the CDR3: TGTGCCTGGAGTTCCTGGACAGGTAGCTCTGGGGCCAACGTCCTGACTTTC. Translated: CAWSSWTGSSGANVLTF.